The clone carrying this T cell receptor (beta chain) showed up many times. Its antigen is not identified. A total of 2 million PBMCs stored at -80 degrees C provided the unsorted libraries. The authors produced cDNA by 5'RACE using 10-nucleotide random UMIs. The output of every sequencing run, over 170 million TCR-beta sequences, came from 15-18 subjects. Using its own MiXCR run on the 5' RACE reads, TCRdb lists one record per CDR3 protein. The sample shows 75,000 to 85,000 distinct CDR3 sequences, 15% to 20% of them seen only once. This specimen comes from a study of neurological immune-mediated disorders. Whole-study findings and limits: It was HTLV-1-associated myelopathy that showed the most TCR clonal expansion, while multiple sclerosis showed the least, falling below healthy controls.

The CDR3 is made up of 16 amino acids. Germline V lookup: CDR1 DFQATT, CDR2 SNEGSKA (reference sequence). V lost 3 bases, J lost 8 bases, and 22 bases lay in between. The chain is built from TRBV20-1 and TRBJ1-4; a weak D match, TRBD1 (5 bases). The specimen sequenced was PBMCs. The source is a woman in her 40s in good health. This chain's CDR3 is CSARGMSQGVEEKLFF. The CDR3 DNA reads TGCAGTGCTAGGGGGATGTCGCAGGGAGTAGAGGAAAAACTGTTTTTT.